The 6 T cell receptor beta chains reported below all come from one sample, sequenced in a study of long-term antiretroviral therapy in people with HIV. Assay version v3.0 of immunoSEQ was used, and it was run at survey level. The method was immunoSEQ multiplex PCR; TCRdb's version includes in-frame clones alone and lacks a portion of them. This sample has 15,000 to 20,000 clones, with around 74% found just once. The input for sequencing was unsorted PBMCs, taken less than 2.2 years before starting antiretroviral therapy. The receptors were gathered from a man younger than 45 with HIV.

The J gene is TRBJ2-5, the V gene TRBV25-1; D is unclear. This CDR3 contains 13 residues. The V gene's germline CDR1 is MGHDK and CDR2 SYGVNS. The V end was cut by 1 base, the J end by 1 base, with 4 bases between. CDR3 coding DNA: TGTGCCAGCAGTGAATCGGCCCAAGAGACCCAGTACTTC. Encoded protein: CASSESAQETQYF.

This clone was observed once. The V call is TRBV11-1, the J call TRBJ2-4; tentatively, D is TRBD1 or TRBD2 (5 bases each). The length of the CDR3 is 13 residues. CDR1 and CDR2 from the germline V gene are SGHAT and FQDESV (reference sequence). V lost 5 bases to trimming and J lost 7 bases, with 12 bases between them. In nucleotides, the CDR3 is TGTGCCAGCAGCGGGGGAGTTGTGAACATTCAGTACTTC. It encodes CASSGGVVNIQYF.

The chain recombines TRBV6-5 with TRBJ1-2, with TRBD1 identical over 8 bases. V lost 6 bases, J lost 1 base, and 10 bases stayed unmatched. CDR3 length: 16 amino acids. CDR1 is MNHEY and CDR2 is SVGAGI in the germline V gene. DNA for the CDR3: TGTGCCAGCAGCTACCGCTCGACAGGGGATAACTATGGCTACACCTTC. It is translated as CASSYRSTGDNYGYTF.

The chain is built from TRBV9 and TRBJ2-5; tentative D call: TRBD2 (6 bases). V lost 3 bases and J lost 3, with 9 bases in between. The CDR3 is made up of 13 amino acids. Germline CDR1 reads SGDLS; CDR2 reads YYNGEE. CDR3 nucleotides: TGTGCCAGCAGCGCGTGGGGGGAAGAGACCCAGTACTTC. Translation gives CASSAWGEETQYF.

V is TRBV27 and J is TRBJ2-1; TRBD1 might be the D (6 bases). V shed 7 bases and J shed 6 bases, with 10 bases lying between them. The CDR3 has 12 residues. CDR1 is MNHEY, CDR2 SMNVEV, per germline (reference sequence). The CDR3 DNA reads TGTGCCAGCACCACAGGGCTCAATGAGCAGTTCTTC. It codes for CASTTGLNEQFF.

The V call is TRBV20-1, the J call TRBJ2-7, with 9 bases aligning to TRBD1. Per the germline V gene, CDR1 is DFQATT and CDR2 is SNEGSKA (reference sequence). This CDR3 spans 11 amino acids. The CDR3 DNA sequence: TGCAGCCCGGGACAGGGTAACGAGCAGTACTTC. Translated: CSPGQGNEQYF.